The rows below give T cell receptor beta chains drawn from one sample of a study of T cells in pancreatic ductal adenocarcinoma. Measured with immunoSEQ multiplex PCR; TCRdb has only the in-frame clones, and not every one. The sample lists 5,000 or so clones, 70% to 80% occurring once. Sequencing was done on a sample of pancreatic tumor tissue. Source of these receptors: a human donor with pancreatic ductal adenocarcinoma. The CDR3 runs from the conserved cysteine through the conserved F or W. A D gene is named only where the DNA matches it firmly. Expanded clones get a size class; other rows say once, few or many, or leave the size out.

>NA|14|NA|TRBJ2-3|TRBV5-1
TGCGCCAGCAGCACCTCAGATAGCACAGATACGCAGTATTTT
CASSTSDSTDTQYF
>NA|14|NA|TRBJ2-7|TRBV7-9
TGTGCCAGCAGCCTAAGCGTTCCGGTAGGCGAGCAGTACTTC
CASSLSVPVGEQYF
>NA|15|TRBD1|TRBJ2-7|TRBV6-6
TGTGCCAGCAGTTACTCCTCCGGGACAGGGGGCGAGCAGTACTTC
CASSYSSGTGGEQYF
>few|13|NA|TRBJ1-5|TRBV14
TGTGCCAGCAGCCAAGGCCGCGTATCGCCCCAGCATTTT
CASSQGRVSPQHF
>NA|14|NA|TRBJ2-1|TRBV7-9
TGTGCCAGCAGCTTATCGCTCCCGGGGGATGAGCAGTTCTTC
CASSLSLPGDEQFF
>few|13|TRBD1|TRBJ2-4|TRBV5-5
TGTGCCAGCAGCTTAAGGGACAGAGACATTCAGTACTTC
CASSLRDRDIQYF
>NA|16|NA|TRBJ1-2|TRBV28
TGTGCCAGCAGCATCTCTCCGGACAGAGGAGGCTATGGCTACACCTTC
CASSISPDRGGYGYTF
>NA|14|TRBD1|TRBJ1-2|TRBV7-8
TGTGCCAGCAGCTTGGGACAGGGAGACTATGGCTACACCTTC
CASSLGQGDYGYTF
>NA|17|TRBD2|TRBJ2-4|TRBV7-2
TGTGCCAGCACCCCTGGGCCGGGGGAGGGGTTCAAAAACATTCAGTACTTC
CASTPGPGEGFKNIQYF
>NA|13|TRBD1|TRBJ1-2|TRBV30
TGTGCCTCATCGACAGGGCTCAACTATGGCTACACCTTC
CASSTGLNYGYTF
>NA|16|TRBD1|TRBJ1-1|TRBV6-5
TGTGCCAGCAGTTACTCCACCGCGACAGGGGGGACTGAAGCTTTCTTT
CASSYSTATGGTEAFF
>NA|15|TRBD2|TRBJ2-5|TRBV9
TGTGCCAGCAGCGTAGTTAGCGGGGTGGGGGAGACCCAGTACTTC
CASSVVSGVGETQYF
>few|14|NA|TRBJ1-1|TRBV2
TGTGCCAGCAGGGGCCTCGGAGGGAAAACTGAAGCTTTCTTT
CASRGLGGKTEAFF
>NA|11|TRBD2|TRBJ2-3|TRBV20-1
TGCAGCGGGGGGAGCACAGATACGCAGTATTTT
CSGGSTDTQYF
>NA|18|NA|TRBJ2-5|TRBV4-2
TGTGCCAGCAGCCAAGATCTGGTTATAGCGGTTAACAGAGAGACCCAGTACTTC
CASSQDLVIAVNRETQYF
>medium-sized|16|TRBD1|TRBJ2-7|TRBV5-4
TGTGCCAGCAGCTTGTCTGGGACAGGGGCCTTTTACGAGCAGTACTTC
CASSLSGTGAFYEQYF
>NA|15|NA|TRBJ2-2|TRBV19
TGTGCCAGTAGTATCCGGACAGCGAACACCGGGGAGCTGTTTTTT
CASSIRTANTGELFF
>few|15|NA|TRBJ2-3|TRBV5-1
TGCGCCAGCAGCTTAATTGGACAGATCACAGATACGCAGTATTTT
CASSLIGQITDTQYF
>few|15|NA|TRBJ1-6|TRBV7-2
TGTGCCAGCAGCTTACAGGGTTTCTATAATTCACCCCTCCACTTT
CASSLQGFYNSPLHF
>NA|15|NA|TRBJ2-2|TRBV2
TGTGCCAGCAGAGTACAGGATTTTGGCACCGGGGAGCTGTTTTTT
CASRVQDFGTGELFF
>NA|14|NA|TRBJ2-2|TRBV7-3
TGTGCCAGCAGGAGGGCGGCGAACACCGGGGAGCTGTTTTTT
CASRRAANTGELFF
>NA|15|NA|TRBJ1-1|TRBV5-1
TGCGCCAGCAGCACAGCGGGGGCGCGGGGGTCTGAAGCTTTCTTT
CASSTAGARGSEAFF
>NA|14|NA|TRBJ2-1|TRBV4-2
TGTGCCAGCAGCCAAGAGGGGGGAGCGGAGGAGCAGTTCTTC
CASSQEGGAEEQFF
>NA|14|NA|TRBJ1-1|TRBV30
TGTGCCTGGAGCCAGGGAATGATGAACACTGAAGCTTTCTTT
CAWSQGMMNTEAFF
>NA|15|NA|TRBJ2-2|TRBV6-6
TGTGCCAGCAGTTACGGGCAGGGCGACACCGGGGAGCTGTTTTTT
CASSYGQGDTGELFF
>NA|16|TRBD2|TRBJ2-3|TRBV19
TGTGCCAGTGGGCTAGCGGGGGGCGCTAGCACAGATACGCAGTATTTT
CASGLAGGASTDTQYF
>NA|15|TRBD1|TRBJ2-3|TRBV5-1
TGCGCCAGCAGCGCCCAGGGGGCTCATCGTGATACGCAGTATTTT
CASSAQGAHRDTQYF
>few|16|NA|TRBJ2-6|TRBV4-2
TGTGCCAGCAGCCAAGAGCGGGGCTCTGGGGCCAACGTCCTGACTTTC
CASSQERGSGANVLTF
>NA|13|TRBD1|TRBJ1-1|TRBV6-5
TGTGCCAGCAGCGGGACAGGAGGGCTGACAGCTTTCTTT
CASSGTGGLTAFF
>large|13|TRBD1|TRBJ2-7|TRBV2
TGTGCCAGCAGTTTGGGACAGGGCTACGAGCAGTACTTC
CASSLGQGYEQYF
>once|15|NA|TRBJ2-3|TRBV5-1
TGCGCCAGCAAGCTTGATGGGCCTAGCACAGATACGCAGTATTTT
CASKLDGPSTDTQYF
>once|13|TRBD2|TRBJ2-3|TRBV6-1
TGTGCCAGCTCTAGCGGGGGGAGAGATACGCAGTATTTT
CASSSGGRDTQYF
>NA|15|NA|TRBJ2-2|TRBV9
TGTGCCAGCAGCGTAGGGGACACCTACACCGGGGAGCTGTTTTTT
CASSVGDTYTGELFF
>NA|12|NA|TRBJ1-2|TRBV30
TGTGCCTGGAGTGGACAGATCGGGGGCTACACCTTC
CAWSGQIGGYTF
>NA|14|NA|TRBJ2-7|TRBV5-6
TGTGCCAGCAGCAACCCGGGACTTACCTACGAGCAGTACTTC
CASSNPGLTYEQYF
>NA|13|NA|TRBJ2-1|TRBV5-5
TGTGCCAGCAGCGCTTTTAGGGGCAATGAGCAGTTCTTC
CASSAFRGNEQFF
>once|15|NA|TRBJ2-5|TRBV28
TGTGCCAGCAGTTTAAACGACTCGGCCCTTGGGACCCAGTACTTC
CASSLNDSALGTQYF
>NA|15|NA|TRBJ2-7|TRBV5-1
TGCGCCAGCAGCTACGACCCGGGTGGTGGCTACGAGCAGTACTTC
CASSYDPGGGYEQYF
>once|14|NA|TRBJ2-1|TRBV11-3
TGTGCCAGCAGCTTACGGGGAGCGTACGATGAGCAGTTCTTC
CASSLRGAYDEQFF
>few|14|TRBD1|TRBJ1-2|TRBV5-1
TGCGCCAGCAGTCGGGACAGACCTAACTATGGCTACACCTTC
CASSRDRPNYGYTF
>NA|14|NA|TRBJ1-2|TRBV28
TGTGCCAGCAGTTGGGCGAATGGTTTTGGAGGCTACACCTTC
CASSWANGFGGYTF
>once|14|NA|TRBJ2-3|TRBV6-5
TGTGCCAGCACTAGCAGGCTAGAGGTAGATACGCAGTATTTT
CASTSRLEVDTQYF
>NA|16|TRBD2|TRBJ2-5|TRBV30
TGTGCCTGGAAAGTGCCTAGCGGGGTACTACGGGAGACCCAGTACTTC
CAWKVPSGVLRETQYF
>NA|14|NA|TRBJ1-2|TRBV5-4
TGTGCCAGCAGCTTGGCAGGGGATTACTATGGCTACACCTTC
CASSLAGDYYGYTF
>NA|15|TRBD1|TRBJ1-1|TRBV6-5
TGTGCCAGCTGGGGAGGACAGGGGCTATCGGGTGAAGCTTTCTTT
CASWGGQGLSGEAFF
>few|15|NA|TRBJ2-2|TRBV18
TGTGCCAGCTCACCATTGCAGGGTCGTACCGGGGAGCTGTTTTTT
CASSPLQGRTGELFF